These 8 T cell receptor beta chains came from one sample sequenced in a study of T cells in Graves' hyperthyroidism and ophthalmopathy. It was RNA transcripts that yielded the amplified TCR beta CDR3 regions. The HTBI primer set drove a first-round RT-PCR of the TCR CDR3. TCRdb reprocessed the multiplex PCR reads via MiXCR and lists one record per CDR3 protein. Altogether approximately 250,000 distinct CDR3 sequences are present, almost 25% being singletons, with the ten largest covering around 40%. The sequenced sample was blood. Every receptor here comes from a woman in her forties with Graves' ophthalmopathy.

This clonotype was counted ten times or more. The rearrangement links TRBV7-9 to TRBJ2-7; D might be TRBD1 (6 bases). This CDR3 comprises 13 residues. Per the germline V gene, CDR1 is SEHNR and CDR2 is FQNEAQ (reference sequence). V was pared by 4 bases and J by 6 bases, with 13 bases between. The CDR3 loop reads CASSWDITLEQYF. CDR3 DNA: TGTGCCAGCAGCTGGGACATCACACTCGAGCAGTACTTC.

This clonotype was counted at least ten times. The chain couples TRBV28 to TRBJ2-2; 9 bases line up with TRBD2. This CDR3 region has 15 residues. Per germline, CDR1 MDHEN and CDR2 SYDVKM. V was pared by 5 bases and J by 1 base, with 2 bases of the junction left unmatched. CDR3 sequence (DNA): TGTGCCAGCAGTCGACTAGCGGTGAACACCGGGGAGCTGTTTTTT. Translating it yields CASSRLAVNTGELFF.

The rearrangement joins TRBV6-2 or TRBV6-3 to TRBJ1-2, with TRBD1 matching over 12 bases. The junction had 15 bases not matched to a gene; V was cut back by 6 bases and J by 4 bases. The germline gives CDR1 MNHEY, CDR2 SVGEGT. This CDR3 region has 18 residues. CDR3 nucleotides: TGTGCCAGCAGCTTTGGGACAGGGGGCGCGGACGTAGGCTATGGCTACACCTTC. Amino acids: CASSFGTGGADVGYGYTF.

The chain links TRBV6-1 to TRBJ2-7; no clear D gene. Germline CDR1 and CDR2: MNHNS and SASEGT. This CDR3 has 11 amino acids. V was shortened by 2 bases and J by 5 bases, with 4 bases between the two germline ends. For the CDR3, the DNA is TGTGCCAGCAGTGAAAAAGACGAGCAGTACTTC. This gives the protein CASSEKDEQYF.

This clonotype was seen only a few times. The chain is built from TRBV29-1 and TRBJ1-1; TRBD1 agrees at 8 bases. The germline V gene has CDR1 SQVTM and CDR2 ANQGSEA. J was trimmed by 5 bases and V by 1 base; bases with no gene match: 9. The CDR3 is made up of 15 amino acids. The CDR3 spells CSVEGDGRGRTEAFF. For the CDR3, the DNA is TGCAGCGTTGAAGGGGACGGCAGGGGGCGGACTGAAGCTTTCTTT.

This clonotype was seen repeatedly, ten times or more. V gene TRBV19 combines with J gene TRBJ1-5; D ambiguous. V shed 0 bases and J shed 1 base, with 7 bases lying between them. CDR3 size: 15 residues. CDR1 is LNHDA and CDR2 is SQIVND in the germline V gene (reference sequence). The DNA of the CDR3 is TGTGCCAGTAGTATAGAGGGAGACAGCAATCAGCCCCAGCATTTT. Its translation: CASSIEGDSNQPQHF.

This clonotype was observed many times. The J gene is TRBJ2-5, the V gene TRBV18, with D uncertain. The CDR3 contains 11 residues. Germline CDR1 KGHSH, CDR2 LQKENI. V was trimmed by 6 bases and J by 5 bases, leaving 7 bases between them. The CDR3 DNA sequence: TGTGCCAGCTCTGATCCGGAGACCCAGTACTTC. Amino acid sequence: CASSDPETQYF.

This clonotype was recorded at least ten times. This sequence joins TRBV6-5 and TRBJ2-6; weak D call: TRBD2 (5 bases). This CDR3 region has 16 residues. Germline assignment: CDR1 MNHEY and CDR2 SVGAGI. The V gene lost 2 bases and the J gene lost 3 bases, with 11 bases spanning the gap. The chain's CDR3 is CASSYGEMSGANVLTF. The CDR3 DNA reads TGTGCCAGCAGTTACGGGGAGATGAGTGGGGCCAACGTCCTGACTTTC.